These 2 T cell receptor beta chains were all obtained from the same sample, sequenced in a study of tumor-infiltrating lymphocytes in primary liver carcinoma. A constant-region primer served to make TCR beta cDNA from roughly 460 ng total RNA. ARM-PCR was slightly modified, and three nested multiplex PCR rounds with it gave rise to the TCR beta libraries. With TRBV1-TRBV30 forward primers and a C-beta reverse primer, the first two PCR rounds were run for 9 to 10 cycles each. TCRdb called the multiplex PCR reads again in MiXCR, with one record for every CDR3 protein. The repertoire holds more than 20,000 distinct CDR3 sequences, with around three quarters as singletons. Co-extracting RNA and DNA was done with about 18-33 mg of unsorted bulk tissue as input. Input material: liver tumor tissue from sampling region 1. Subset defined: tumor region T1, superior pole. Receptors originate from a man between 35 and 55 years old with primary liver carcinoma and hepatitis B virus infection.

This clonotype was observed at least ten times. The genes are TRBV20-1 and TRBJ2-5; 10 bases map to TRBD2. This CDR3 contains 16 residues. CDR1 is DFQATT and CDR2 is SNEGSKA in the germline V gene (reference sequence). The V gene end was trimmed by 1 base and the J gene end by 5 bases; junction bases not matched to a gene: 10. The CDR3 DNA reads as TGCAGTGCTAGAGGTCTCACTAGCGGGGATTCGGAGACCCAGTACTTC. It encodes CSARGLTSGDSETQYF.

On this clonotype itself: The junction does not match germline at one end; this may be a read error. CDR3 coding DNA: TGTGTCAGCGGCTACGGGAACTGGTACGAGCAGTACTTC. Protein product: CVSGYGNWYEQYF. V and J are TRBV2 and TRBJ2-7; TRBD2 might be the D (5 bases). Germline lookup yields CDR1 SNHLY and CDR2 FYNNEI. This CDR3 has 13 residues.